A selection of T cell receptor beta chains follows, all from one sample in a study of cytomegalovirus exposure and HLA in healthy donors. Sequenced by immunoSEQ multiplex PCR; TCRdb stores in-frame clones only, minus some. The data show 150,000 to 200,000 clones, with around 86% seen just once and over 1.5% held by the top ten. The sample taken for sequencing was PBMCs. The origin of the receptors is a man aged 45 to 65 in good health and CMV-seronegative. The CDR3 runs from the conserved cysteine through the conserved F or W. The order of the fields is J gene, D gene, clone size, V gene, CDR3 protein, CDR3 DNA. A D gene is named only where the DNA matches it firmly. Clone sizes are given selectively: once, few, many, or a class where the clone is expanded.

j_gene: TRBJ2-3
d_gene: TRBD2
abundance: NA
v_gene: TRBV7-2
CDR3aa: CASSRISGRPTDTQYF
CDR3nt: TGTGCCAGCAGCCGAATTAGCGGGCGACCCACAGATACGCAGTATTTT

j_gene: TRBJ2-1
d_gene: TRBD2
abundance: NA
v_gene: TRBV7-2
CDR3aa: CASSLGSGGAYNEQFF
CDR3nt: TGTGCCAGCAGCTTAGGTAGCGGGGGGGCGTACAATGAGCAGTTCTTC

j_gene: TRBJ2-5
d_gene: TRBD2
abundance: NA
v_gene: TRBV28
CDR3aa: CASRTGGLARAETQYF
CDR3nt: TGTGCCAGCAGGACCGGCGGACTAGCGAGAGCCGAGACCCAGTACTTC

j_gene: TRBJ1-5
d_gene: NA
abundance: NA
v_gene: TRBV28
CDR3aa: CASSLSGGKFQPQHF
CDR3nt: TGTGCCAGCAGTTTATCTGGGGGGAAATTTCAGCCCCAGCATTTT

j_gene: TRBJ1-1
d_gene: TRBD1
abundance: NA
v_gene: TRBV18
CDR3aa: CASSPVTGGGKTEAFF
CDR3nt: TGTGCCAGCTCACCAGTGACAGGGGGCGGGAAGACTGAAGCTTTCTTT

j_gene: TRBJ1-2
d_gene: TRBD1
abundance: NA
v_gene: TRBV25-1
CDR3aa: CASSKAGGGGYTF
CDR3nt: TGTGCCAGCAGTAAGGCAGGGGGCGGTGGCTACACCTTC

j_gene: TRBJ1-5
d_gene: TRBD1
abundance: NA
v_gene: TRBV2
CDR3aa: CASSFDRTGIQPQHF
CDR3nt: TGTGCCAGCAGTTTCGACAGGACAGGGATTCAGCCCCAGCATTTT

j_gene: TRBJ2-7
d_gene: NA
abundance: NA
v_gene: TRBV30
CDR3aa: CAWGRTSYEQYF
CDR3nt: TGTGCCTGGGGCAGGACATCCTACGAGCAGTACTTC

j_gene: TRBJ2-1
d_gene: NA
abundance: NA
v_gene: TRBV7-2
CDR3aa: CASSSQGPAANEQFF
CDR3nt: TGTGCCAGCAGTTCCCAGGGCCCCGCCGCCAATGAGCAGTTCTTC

j_gene: TRBJ1-2
d_gene: TRBD1
abundance: NA
v_gene: TRBV6-4
CDR3aa: CASREDRGVSGYTF
CDR3nt: TGTGCCAGCAGGGAGGACAGGGGAGTGAGTGGCTACACCTTC

j_gene: TRBJ2-2
d_gene: TRBD1
abundance: NA
v_gene: TRBV4-2
CDR3aa: CASSQNDRGAGELFF
CDR3nt: TGTGCCAGCAGCCAAAATGACAGGGGGGCCGGGGAGCTGTTTTTT

j_gene: TRBJ1-1
d_gene: NA
abundance: few
v_gene: TRBV28
CDR3aa: CASSTGPPNTEAFF
CDR3nt: TGTGCCAGCAGCACCGGTCCCCCGAACACTGAAGCTTTCTTT

j_gene: TRBJ1-5
d_gene: NA
abundance: NA
v_gene: TRBV2
CDR3aa: CASSEGGHSNQPQHF
CDR3nt: TGTGCCAGCAGTGAAGGAGGACATAGCAATCAGCCCCAGCATTTT

j_gene: TRBJ2-7
d_gene: TRBD1
abundance: NA
v_gene: TRBV5-6
CDR3aa: CASSLTGTGGEQYF
CDR3nt: TGTGCCAGCAGCCTAACCGGGACAGGGGGCGAGCAGTACTTC

j_gene: TRBJ1-2
d_gene: TRBD1
abundance: NA
v_gene: TRBV5-1
CDR3aa: CASSFGGTGVADYGYTF
CDR3nt: TGCGCCAGCAGCTTCGGAGGGACAGGGGTAGCGGACTATGGCTACACCTTC

j_gene: TRBJ1-5
d_gene: NA
abundance: NA
v_gene: TRBV7-2
CDR3aa: CASSLGMDITVQPQHF
CDR3nt: TGTGCCAGCAGCTTAGGGATGGACATCACGGTCCAGCCCCAGCATTTT

j_gene: TRBJ2-1
d_gene: TRBD2
abundance: NA
v_gene: TRBV5-6
CDR3aa: CASSSTSGGVGSYNEQFF
CDR3nt: TGTGCCAGCAGCTCGACTAGCGGGGGGGTTGGCTCCTACAATGAGCAGTTCTTC

j_gene: TRBJ2-3
d_gene: TRBD1
abundance: once
v_gene: TRBV7-3
CDR3aa: CASSLRGGTGRADTQYF
CDR3nt: TGTGCCAGCAGCTTAAGGGGTGGGACAGGGAGAGCCGATACGCAGTATTTT

j_gene: TRBJ2-7
d_gene: TRBD1
abundance: NA
v_gene: TRBV6-5
CDR3aa: CASSGTGPYEQYF
CDR3nt: TGTGCCAGCAGTGGGACAGGCCCCTACGAGCAGTACTTC

j_gene: TRBJ2-7
d_gene: NA
abundance: NA
v_gene: TRBV7-2
CDR3aa: CASSLVGSGVEQYF
CDR3nt: TGTGCCAGCAGCTTAGTTGGATCGGGGGTCGAGCAGTACTTC

j_gene: TRBJ2-2
d_gene: NA
abundance: NA
v_gene: TRBV5-1
CDR3aa: CASRGRPDTGELFF
CDR3nt: TGCGCCAGCAGGGGGCGTCCGGACACCGGGGAGCTGTTTTTT

j_gene: TRBJ2-3
d_gene: NA
abundance: NA
v_gene: TRBV5-1
CDR3aa: CASSFQSDTQYF
CDR3nt: TGCGCCAGCAGCTTTCAATCAGATACGCAGTATTTT

j_gene: TRBJ2-7
d_gene: TRBD2
abundance: NA
v_gene: TRBV27
CDR3aa: CASSFRTSGEQYF
CDR3nt: TGTGCCAGCAGTTTTCGTACTAGCGGAGAGCAGTACTTC

j_gene: TRBJ2-7
d_gene: NA
abundance: NA
v_gene: TRBV7-9
CDR3aa: CASSLVQGTYEQYF
CDR3nt: TGTGCCAGCAGCTTAGTTCAGGGGACCTACGAGCAGTACTTC

j_gene: TRBJ1-3
d_gene: NA
abundance: NA
v_gene: TRBV5-4
CDR3aa: CASSLADTSSGNTIYF
CDR3nt: TGTGCCAGCAGCTTGGCCGACACCAGCTCTGGAAACACCATATATTTT

j_gene: TRBJ1-4
d_gene: TRBD1
abundance: NA
v_gene: TRBV6-5
CDR3aa: CASSLTGVNEKLFF
CDR3nt: TGTGCCAGCAGTTTAACAGGGGTCAATGAAAAACTGTTTTTT

j_gene: TRBJ1-1
d_gene: NA
abundance: few
v_gene: TRBV21-1
CDR3aa: CASSAGQGTEAFF
CDR3nt: TGTGCCAGCAGCGCAGGACAGGGCACTGAAGCTTTCTTT

j_gene: TRBJ1-5
d_gene: NA
abundance: NA
v_gene: TRBV15
CDR3aa: CATSRGRGVSNQPQHF
CDR3nt: TGTGCCACCAGCAGAGGCCGGGGGGTTAGCAATCAGCCCCAGCATTTT

j_gene: TRBJ2-2
d_gene: TRBD1
abundance: NA
v_gene: TRBV6-4
CDR3aa: CASRAEPGGHGELFF
CDR3nt: TGTGCCAGCAGGGCAGAACCAGGGGGACACGGGGAGCTGTTTTTT

j_gene: TRBJ1-5
d_gene: NA
abundance: NA
v_gene: TRBV21-1
CDR3aa: CASSSGSGGSQPQHF
CDR3nt: TGTGCCAGCAGCAGTGGTTCGGGGGGCAGTCAGCCCCAGCATTTT

j_gene: TRBJ2-1
d_gene: TRBD2
abundance: NA
v_gene: TRBV2
CDR3aa: CASRLAGGAEQFF
CDR3nt: TGTGCCAGCAGGCTAGCGGGAGGGGCTGAGCAGTTCTTC

j_gene: TRBJ1-5
d_gene: TRBD1
abundance: NA
v_gene: TRBV5-6
CDR3aa: CASSLGTGGFQPQHF
CDR3nt: TGTGCCAGCAGCTTGGGGACAGGGGGGTTTCAGCCCCAGCATTTT

j_gene: TRBJ2-2
d_gene: TRBD1
abundance: NA
v_gene: TRBV14
CDR3aa: CASRTGLNTGELFF
CDR3nt: TGTGCCAGCAGGACAGGGTTGAACACCGGGGAGCTGTTTTTT

j_gene: TRBJ2-3
d_gene: TRBD2
abundance: NA
v_gene: TRBV5-1
CDR3aa: CASSLRGRSTDTQYF
CDR3nt: TGCGCCAGCAGCTTGCGCGGGAGAAGCACAGATACGCAGTATTTT

j_gene: TRBJ1-2
d_gene: TRBD1
abundance: NA
v_gene: TRBV7-2
CDR3aa: CASSLGLRGINYGYTF
CDR3nt: TGTGCCAGCAGCTTAGGGCTCAGGGGGATAAACTATGGCTACACCTTC

j_gene: TRBJ1-6
d_gene: NA
abundance: NA
v_gene: TRBV7-2
CDR3aa: CASSLVATRGNSPLHF
CDR3nt: TGTGCCAGCAGCTTAGTAGCTACCCGGGGGAATTCACCCCTCCACTTT

j_gene: TRBJ2-7
d_gene: NA
abundance: NA
v_gene: TRBV15
CDR3aa: CATSRDLQVYEQYF
CDR3nt: TGTGCCACCAGCAGAGATCTCCAGGTATACGAGCAGTACTTC